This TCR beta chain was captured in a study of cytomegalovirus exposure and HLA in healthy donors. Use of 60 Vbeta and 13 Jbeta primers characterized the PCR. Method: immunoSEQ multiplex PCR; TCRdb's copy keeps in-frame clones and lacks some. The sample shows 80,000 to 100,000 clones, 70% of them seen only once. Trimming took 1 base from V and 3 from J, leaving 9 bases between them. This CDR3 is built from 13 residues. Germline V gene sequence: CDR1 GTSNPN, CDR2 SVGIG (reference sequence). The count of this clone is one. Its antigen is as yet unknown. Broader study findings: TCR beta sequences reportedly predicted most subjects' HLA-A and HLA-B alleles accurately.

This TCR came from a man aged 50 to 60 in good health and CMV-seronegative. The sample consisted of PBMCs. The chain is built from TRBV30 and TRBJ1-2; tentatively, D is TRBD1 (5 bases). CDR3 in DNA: TGTGCCTGGAGTGATCAGGGTGACTATGGCTACACCTTC. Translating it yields CAWSDQGDYGYTF.